This paragraph covers one T cell receptor beta chain sequence. This record belongs to a study of blood T cell repertoires in COVID-19. At the level of the study: From T cells, B-cell-depleted T cells, or PBMCs came the material, which was cDNA or gDNA.

The germline V gene has CDR1 SGHVS and CDR2 FQNEAQ. There are 17 residues in the CDR3. Trimming left V 1 base short and J 2 bases short, with 17 bases between. Authors' processing steps: Estimates of nucleated cell counts were drawn from the amplification of reference gene primers. TCRdb's table, derived via immunoSEQ multiplex PCR, lists solely in-frame clones and lacks some. The V and J calls and clone size are taken from that table; D and trimming were inferred from the DNA. This sample has 150,000 to 200,000 clones, with around 80% found just once. Specimen: peripheral blood. V and J are TRBV7-8 and TRBJ2-5; weak D call: TRBD1 (5 bases). The source is a woman older than 75 with acute or convalescent COVID-19. CDR3 protein: CASSLVGAGNGQETQYF. In DNA, the CDR3 is TGTGCCAGCAGCTTAGTAGGGGCAGGGAATGGGCAAGAGACCCAGTACTTC.